The rows below give T cell receptor beta chains drawn from one sample of a study of blood T cell repertoires in COVID-19. Libraries were prepared by immunoSEQ multiplex PCR; TCRdb keeps only in-frame clonotypes and omits some of them. This sample has a few hundred thousand clones; roughly 88% occur once, and the top ten carry over 6%. The sequencing sample was made of peripheral blood. The receptors come from a woman aged 30 to 39 who had recovered from COVID-19. Both conserved end residues are part of each CDR3. D genes are given only for firm matches. A row's size may be missing; if present it is once, few, many or a size class.

>TRBJ2-1|-|TRBV7-6|-
CASSSLGGWTAYNEQFF
TGTGCCAGCAGCTCACTAGGGGGATGGACAGCTTACAATGAGCAGTTCTTC
>TRBJ2-7|-|TRBV24-1|-
CATSDLSGEQYF
TGTGCCACCAGTGATTTAAGCGGAGAGCAGTACTTC
>TRBJ1-5|once|TRBV5-8|TRBD1
CASSGYRGQPQHF
TGTGCCAGCAGCGGATACAGGGGTCAGCCCCAGCATTTT
>TRBJ2-3|-|TRBV9|TRBD2
CASSVHSGTSRGDTQYF
TGTGCCAGCAGCGTCCACTCCGGGACTAGCCGAGGGGATACGCAGTATTTT
>TRBJ2-3|-|TRBV28|TRBD2
CASSLRGGITDTQYF
TGTGCCAGCAGTTTACGCGGGGGGATCACAGATACGCAGTATTTT
>TRBJ1-6|once|TRBV19|-
CASSIIGGDSPLHF
TGTGCCAGTAGTATCATTGGCGGAGATTCACCCCTCCACTTT
>TRBJ1-2|-|TRBV14|-
CASSQVGTRLHGYTF
TGTGCCAGCAGCCAAGTTGGGACACGGCTCCATGGCTACACCTTC
>TRBJ2-5|-|TRBV7-2|-
CASSFRTTQETQYF
TGTGCCAGCAGCTTTCGGACAACCCAAGAGACCCAGTACTTC
>TRBJ2-6|-|TRBV10-3|TRBD1
CASQTTGISSGANVLTF
TGTGCCAGCCAGACGACAGGGATAAGCTCTGGGGCCAACGTCCTGACTTTC
>TRBJ1-4|-|TRBV5-1|TRBD1
CASSKQGATNEKLFF
TGCGCCAGCAGCAAGCAGGGGGCAACTAATGAAAAACTGTTTTTT
>TRBJ1-6|-|TRBV7-2|-
CASSLAEYQGRNSPLHF
TGTGCCAGCAGCTTAGCTGAGTACCAGGGTCGTAATTCACCCCTCCACTTT
>TRBJ1-1|-|TRBV7-3|-
CASKREAYTEAFF
TGTGCCAGCAAAAGGGAGGCGTACACTGAAGCTTTCTTT
>TRBJ2-2|-|TRBV3-1/TRBV3-2|-
CASSQVSGAGELFF
TGTGCCAGCAGCCAAGTTTCCGGGGCCGGGGAGCTGTTTTTT
>TRBJ1-3|-|TRBV6-1|-
CASSEFGGSGNTIYF
TGTGCCAGCAGTGAATTCGGAGGGTCTGGAAACACCATATATTTT
>TRBJ2-2|-|TRBV19|-
CASSIRAGGLSGELFF
TGTGCCAGTAGTATCCGGGCAGGGGGGCTGTCCGGGGAGCTGTTTTTT
>TRBJ2-3|-|TRBV7-2|TRBD1
CASRPGQGADTQYF
TGTGCCAGCAGACCGGGACAGGGGGCGGATACGCAGTATTTT
>TRBJ2-2|-|TRBV3-1/TRBV3-2|TRBD1
CASSLARTGSNTGELFF
TGTGCCAGCAGCCTCGCTCGGACAGGGTCGAACACCGGGGAGCTGTTTTTT
>TRBJ1-2|-|TRBV7-9|-
CASSPKRTEINYGYTF
TGTGCCAGCAGCCCTAAAAGGACAGAGATAAACTATGGCTACACCTTC
>TRBJ1-5|-|TRBV5-1|-
CASSLAEGSTQPQHF
TGCGCCAGCAGCTTGGCGGAGGGATCAACTCAGCCCCAGCATTTT
>TRBJ2-1|-|TRBV5-4|-
CASSLFFRAGEQFF
TGTGCCAGCAGCTTGTTTTTCAGGGCAGGTGAGCAGTTCTTC
>TRBJ1-1|-|TRBV5-1|-
CASSQGTATTEAFF
TGCGCCAGCAGCCAGGGGACCGCGACCACTGAAGCTTTCTTT
>TRBJ2-6|-|TRBV3-1/TRBV3-2|-
CASSFIVGANVLTF
TGTGCCAGCAGTTTTATTGTAGGGGCCAACGTCCTGACTTTC
>TRBJ2-5|-|TRBV6-5|TRBD1
CASSKGQGETQYF
TGTGCCAGCAGTAAGGGACAGGGAGAGACCCAGTACTTC
>TRBJ1-1|-|TRBV5-4|TRBD1
CASSSGGSDTEAFF
TGTGCCAGCAGCTCAGGGGGCTCAGACACTGAAGCTTTCTTT
>TRBJ1-6|-|TRBV2|-
CASSDRGRDNSPLHF
TGTGCCAGCAGTGATAGGGGCAGGGATAATTCACCCCTCCACTTT
>TRBJ1-4|-|TRBV3-1/TRBV3-2|-
CASSPSLWAFEKLFF
TGTGCCAGCAGCCCCTCTCTATGGGCTTTTGAAAAACTGTTTTTT
>TRBJ1-6|-|TRBV5-1|TRBD1
CASSTGQGDNSPLHF
TGCGCCAGCAGCACGGGACAGGGTGATAATTCACCCCTCCACTTT
>TRBJ1-5|-|TRBV6-2/TRBV6-3|-
CASSSWGDQPQHF
TGTGCCAGCAGTTCTTGGGGCGATCAGCCCCAGCATTTT
>TRBJ2-3|-|TRBV5-4|TRBD1
CASSQDPRGTGTQYF
TGTGCCAGCAGCCAAGACCCGAGGGGGACAGGTACGCAGTATTTT
>TRBJ1-4|-|TRBV28|TRBD1
CASSSGGQGREKLFF
TGTGCCAGCAGTTCGGGGGGACAGGGGCGTGAAAAACTGTTTTTT
>TRBJ1-2|few|TRBV19|-
CASSTVARFAAGAGYTF
TGTGCCAGTAGTACCGTCGCGCGATTCGCGGCAGGGGCAGGCTACACCTTC
>TRBJ1-2|few|TRBV6-4|-
CASSESVNRADGYTF
TGTGCCAGCAGTGAGTCGGTCAACAGGGCTGATGGCTACACCTTC
>TRBJ1-2|-|TRBV5-6|-
CASSLVSVYGYTF
TGTGCCAGCAGCTTGGTGTCTGTCTATGGCTACACCTTC
>TRBJ2-7|-|TRBV18|TRBD2
CASSPGRLASEQYF
TGTGCCAGCTCACCAGGTCGACTAGCTTCCGAGCAGTACTTC
>TRBJ1-4|-|TRBV12-3/TRBV12-4|-
CASSLVSNEKLFF
TGTGCCAGCAGTTTAGTATCTAATGAAAAACTGTTTTTT
>TRBJ1-3|-|TRBV28|-
CASSSPLEGPANTIYF
TGTGCCAGCAGTTCCCCATTGGAGGGGCCAGCAAACACCATATATTTT
>TRBJ1-6|-|TRBV5-6|-
CASSLTQSSYNSPLHF
TGTGCCAGCAGCTTGACACAGTCGTCCTATAATTCACCCCTCCACTTT
>TRBJ2-2|-|TRBV4-2|-
CASSQDRGSNTGELFF
TGTGCCAGCAGCCAAGATAGGGGGTCGAACACCGGGGAGCTGTTTTTT
>TRBJ2-7|-|TRBV5-4|TRBD1
CASSLNRGQYREQYF
TGTGCCAGCAGCTTGAACAGGGGGCAGTACCGCGAGCAGTACTTC
>TRBJ2-7|-|TRBV7-9|TRBD1
CASSSRGTGDGEQYF
TGTGCCAGCAGCTCCCGAGGGACAGGGGATGGCGAGCAGTACTTC
>TRBJ2-6|once|TRBV5-4|-
CASLEGASGANVLTF
TGTGCCAGCCTGGAGGGGGCCTCTGGGGCCAACGTCCTGACTTTC
>TRBJ1-5|-|TRBV2|-
CASSPEGQSNQPQHF
TGTGCCAGCAGCCCCGAGGGACAAAGCAATCAGCCCCAGCATTTT
>TRBJ2-7|-|TRBV5-8|-
CASSSRWASYEQYF
TGTGCCAGCAGCTCTCGGTGGGCCTCCTACGAGCAGTACTTC
>TRBJ1-4|-|TRBV18|-
CASSPRRTNLGGNEKLFF
TGTGCCAGCTCACCAAGGAGAACCAACCTGGGGGGGAATGAAAAACTGTTTTTT
>TRBJ1-4|-|TRBV5-4|-
CASSLDGTNEKLFF
TGTGCCAGCAGCTTGGACGGTACTAATGAAAAACTGTTTTTT
>TRBJ2-7|-|TRBV19|TRBD1
CASSIGPGSTGLYF
TGTGCCAGTAGTATAGGCCCCGGGTCGACAGGGTTGTACTTC
>TRBJ2-2|-|TRBV6-5|-
CASRPGDTGELFF
TGTGCCAGCAGGCCGGGAGACACCGGGGAGCTGTTTTTT
>TRBJ2-7|-|TRBV7-9|TRBD1
CASSPGTGGKYEQYF
TGTGCCAGCAGCCCCGGGACAGGGGGGAAATACGAGCAGTACTTC
>TRBJ2-3|-|TRBV27|TRBD2
CASRLAGDTQYF
TGTGCCAGCAGGCTAGCGGGAGATACGCAGTATTTT
>TRBJ1-1|-|TRBV18|TRBD1
CASSSGTGSTEAFF
TGTGCCAGCTCATCGGGGACAGGGAGCACTGAAGCTTTCTTT
>TRBJ1-2|-|TRBV9|TRBD1
CASSRGTGEGYGYTF
TGTGCCAGCAGCCGAGGGACAGGGGAGGGCTATGGCTACACCTTC